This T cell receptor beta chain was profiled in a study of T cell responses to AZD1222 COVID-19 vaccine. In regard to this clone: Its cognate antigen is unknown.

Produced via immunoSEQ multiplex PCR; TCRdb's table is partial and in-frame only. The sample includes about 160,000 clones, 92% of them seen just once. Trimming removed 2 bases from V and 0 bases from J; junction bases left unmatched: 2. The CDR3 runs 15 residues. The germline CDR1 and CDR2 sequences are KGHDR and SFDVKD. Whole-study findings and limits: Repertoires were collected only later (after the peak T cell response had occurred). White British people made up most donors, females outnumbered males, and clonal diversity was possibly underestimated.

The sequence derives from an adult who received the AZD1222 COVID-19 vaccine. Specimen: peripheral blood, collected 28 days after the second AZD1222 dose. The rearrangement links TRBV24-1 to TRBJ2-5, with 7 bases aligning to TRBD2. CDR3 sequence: CATSDYREDQETQYF. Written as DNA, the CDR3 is TGTGCCACCAGTGATTACCGGGAGGACCAAGAGACCCAGTACTTC.